There are many counts of the clone carrying this TCR beta chain. Its target is unknown. The sample comes from a study of identical twins. Study findings and constraints: The abundant beta clonotypes from cord blood had fewer insertions, and memory repertoires had none of this.

Each donor (without exception) was a healthy Caucasian. Germline-derived CDR1 and CDR2 are SGHVS and FNYEAQ. Trimming removed 5 bases from V and 3 bases from J, with 14 bases in between. The CDR3 consists of 14 residues. Using its own MiXCR run on the 5' RACE reads, TCRdb lists one record per CDR3 protein. The data show 700,000 or so distinct CDR3 sequences, approximately 9% seen once. The data also belong to a second study, concerning yellow fever vaccine responses in identical twins.

The chain is built from TRBV7-6 and TRBJ2-7, with D perhaps TRBD2 (6 bases). This clonotype was obtained from a young woman in good health. The sequenced sample was PBMCs. For the CDR3, the DNA is TGTGCCAGCAGCCTACAGGAGGGTAGCTACGAGCAGTACTTC. Protein product: CASSLQEGSYEQYF.